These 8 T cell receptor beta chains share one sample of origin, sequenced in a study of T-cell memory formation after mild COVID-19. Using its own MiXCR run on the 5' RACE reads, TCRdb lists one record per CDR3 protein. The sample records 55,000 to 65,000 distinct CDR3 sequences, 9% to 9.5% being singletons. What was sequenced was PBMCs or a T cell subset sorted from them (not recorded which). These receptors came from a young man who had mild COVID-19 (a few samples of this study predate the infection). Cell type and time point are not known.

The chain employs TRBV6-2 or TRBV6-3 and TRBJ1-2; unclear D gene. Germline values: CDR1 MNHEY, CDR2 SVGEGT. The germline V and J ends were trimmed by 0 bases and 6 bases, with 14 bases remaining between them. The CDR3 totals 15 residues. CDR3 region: CASSYSIMVLNGYTF. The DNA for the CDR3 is TGTGCCAGCAGTTACTCGATAATGGTATTGAATGGCTACACCTTC.

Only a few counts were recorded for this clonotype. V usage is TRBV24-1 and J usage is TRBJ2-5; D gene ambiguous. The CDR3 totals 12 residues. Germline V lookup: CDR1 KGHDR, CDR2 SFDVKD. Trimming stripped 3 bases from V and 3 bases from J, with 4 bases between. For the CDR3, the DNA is TGTGCCACCAGTGATCAGGAAGAGACCCAGTACTTC. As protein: CATSDQEETQYF.

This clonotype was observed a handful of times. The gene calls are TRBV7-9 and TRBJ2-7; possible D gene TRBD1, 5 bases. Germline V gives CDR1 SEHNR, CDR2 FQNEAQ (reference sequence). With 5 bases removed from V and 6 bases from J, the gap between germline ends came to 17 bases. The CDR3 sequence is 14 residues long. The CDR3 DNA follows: TGTGCCAGCAGCCTACTTCCTGACAGCTTCGAGCAGTACTTC. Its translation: CASSLLPDSFEQYF.

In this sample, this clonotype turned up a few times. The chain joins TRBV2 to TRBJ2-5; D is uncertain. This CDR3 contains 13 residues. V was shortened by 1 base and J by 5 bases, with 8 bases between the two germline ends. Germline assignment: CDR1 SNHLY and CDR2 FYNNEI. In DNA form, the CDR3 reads TGTGCCAGCAGTGAAGAGATGGGGGAGACCCAGTACTTC. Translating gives CASSEEMGETQYF.

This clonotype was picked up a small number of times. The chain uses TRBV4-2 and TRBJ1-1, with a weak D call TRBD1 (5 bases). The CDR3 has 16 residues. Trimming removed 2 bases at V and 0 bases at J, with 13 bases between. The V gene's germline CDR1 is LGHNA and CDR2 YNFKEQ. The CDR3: CASSQQSGHLNTEAFF. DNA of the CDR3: TGTGCCAGCAGCCAACAGAGCGGACACCTGAACACTGAAGCTTTCTTT.

The CDR3 coding sequence is TGTGCCAGCAGCTTAAACCAGGGACCCTACAATGAGCAGTTCTTC. This sequence encodes CASSLNQGPYNEQFF. The rearrangement joins TRBV11-2 to TRBJ2-1; D could derive from TRBD1 or TRBD2 (5 bases each). This CDR3 has 15 amino acids. Germline V gene lookup returns CDR1 SGHAT and CDR2 FQNNGV. The ends were cut back, 2 bases at V and 2 bases at J, with 10 bases in the middle.

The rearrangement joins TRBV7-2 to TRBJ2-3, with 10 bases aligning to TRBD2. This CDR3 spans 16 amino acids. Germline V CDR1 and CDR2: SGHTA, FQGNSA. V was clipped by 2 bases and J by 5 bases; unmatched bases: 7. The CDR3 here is CASSLSSGGARDTQYF. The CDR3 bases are TGTGCCAGCAGCTTATCCAGCGGGGGGGCGAGAGATACGCAGTATTTT.

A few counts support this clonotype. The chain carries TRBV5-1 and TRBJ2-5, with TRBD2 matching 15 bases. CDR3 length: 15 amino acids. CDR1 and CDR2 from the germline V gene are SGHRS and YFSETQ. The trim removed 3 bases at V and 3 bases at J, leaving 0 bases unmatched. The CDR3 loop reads CASSWTSGGEETQYF. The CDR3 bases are TGCGCCAGCAGCTGGACTAGCGGGGGGGAAGAGACCCAGTACTTC. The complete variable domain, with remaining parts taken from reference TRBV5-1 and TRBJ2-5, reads KAGVTQTPRYLIKTRGQQVTLSCSPISGHRSVSWYQQTPGQGLQFLFEYFSETQRNKGNFPGRFSGRQFSNSRSEMNVSTLELGDSALYLCASSWTSGGEETQYFGPGTRLLVL.